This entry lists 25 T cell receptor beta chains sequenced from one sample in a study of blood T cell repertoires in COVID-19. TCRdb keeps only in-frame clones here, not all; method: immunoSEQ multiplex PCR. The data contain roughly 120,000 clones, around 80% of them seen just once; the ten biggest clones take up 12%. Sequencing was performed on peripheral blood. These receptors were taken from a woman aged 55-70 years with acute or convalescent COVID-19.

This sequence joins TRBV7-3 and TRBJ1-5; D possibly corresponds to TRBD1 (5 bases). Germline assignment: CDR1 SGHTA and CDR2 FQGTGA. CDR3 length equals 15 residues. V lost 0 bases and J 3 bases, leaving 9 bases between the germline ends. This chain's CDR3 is CASSLTGGINQPQHF. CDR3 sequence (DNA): TGTGCCAGCAGCTTAACGGGGGGGATCAATCAGCCCCAGCATTTT.

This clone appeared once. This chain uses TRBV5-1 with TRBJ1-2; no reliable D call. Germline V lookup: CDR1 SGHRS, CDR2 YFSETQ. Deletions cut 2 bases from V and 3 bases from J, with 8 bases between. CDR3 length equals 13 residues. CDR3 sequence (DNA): TGCGCCAGCAGCTTAGAGACTTACTATGGCTACACCTTC. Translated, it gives CASSLETYYGYTF.

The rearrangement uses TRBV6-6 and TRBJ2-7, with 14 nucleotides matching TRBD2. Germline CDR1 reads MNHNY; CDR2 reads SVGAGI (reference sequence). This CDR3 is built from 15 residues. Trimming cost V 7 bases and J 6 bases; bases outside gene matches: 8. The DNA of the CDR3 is TGTGCCAGCACCAGACTAGCGGGGGGGCCTAGCGAGCAGTACTTC. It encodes CASTRLAGGPSEQYF.

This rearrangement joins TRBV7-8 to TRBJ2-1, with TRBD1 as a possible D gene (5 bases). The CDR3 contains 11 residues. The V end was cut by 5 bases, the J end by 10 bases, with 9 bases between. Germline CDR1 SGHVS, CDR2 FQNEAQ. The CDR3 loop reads CASSPRQEQFF. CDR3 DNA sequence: TGTGCCAGCAGCCCTCGACAGGAGCAGTTCTTC. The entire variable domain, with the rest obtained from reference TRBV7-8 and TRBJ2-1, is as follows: GAGVSQSPRYKVAKRGQDVALRCDPISGHVSLFWYQQALGQGPEFLTYFQNEAQLDKSGLPSDRFFAERPEGSVSTLKIQRTQQEDSAVYLCASSPRQEQFFGPGTRLTVL.

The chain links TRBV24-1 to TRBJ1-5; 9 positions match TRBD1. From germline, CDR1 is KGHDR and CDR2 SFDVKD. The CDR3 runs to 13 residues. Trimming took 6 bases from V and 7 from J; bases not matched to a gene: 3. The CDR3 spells CATSQTGGQPQHF. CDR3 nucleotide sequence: TGTGCCACCAGTCAGACAGGGGGACAGCCCCAGCATTTT.

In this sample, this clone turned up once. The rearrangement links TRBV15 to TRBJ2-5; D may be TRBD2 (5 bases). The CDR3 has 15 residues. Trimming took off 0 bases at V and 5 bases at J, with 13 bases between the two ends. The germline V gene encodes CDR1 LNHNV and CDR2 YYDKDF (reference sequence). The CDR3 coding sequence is TGTGCCACCAGCAGAGATCGCGGGTTCTGGGAGACCCAGTACTTC. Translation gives CATSRDRGFWETQYF. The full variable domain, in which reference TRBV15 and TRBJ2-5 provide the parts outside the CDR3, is DAMVIQNPRYQVTQFGKPVTLSCSQTLNHNVMYWYQQKSSQAPKLLFHYYDKDFNNEADTPDNFQSRRPNTSFCFLDIRSPGLGDTAMYLCATSRDRGFWETQYFGPGTRLLVL.

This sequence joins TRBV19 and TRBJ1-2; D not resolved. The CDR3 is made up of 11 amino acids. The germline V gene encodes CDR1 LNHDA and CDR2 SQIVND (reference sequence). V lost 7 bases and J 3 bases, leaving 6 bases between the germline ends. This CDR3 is CASTHDYGYTF. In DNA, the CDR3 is TGTGCCAGTACACACGACTATGGCTACACCTTC.

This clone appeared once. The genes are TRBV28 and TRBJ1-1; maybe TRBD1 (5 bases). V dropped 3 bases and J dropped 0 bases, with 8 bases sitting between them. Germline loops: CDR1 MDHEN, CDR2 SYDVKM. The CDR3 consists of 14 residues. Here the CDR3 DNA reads TGTGCCAGCAGTTTCCAGGGAATGAACACTGAAGCTTTCTTT. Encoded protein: CASSFQGMNTEAFF. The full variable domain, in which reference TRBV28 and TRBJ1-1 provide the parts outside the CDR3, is DVKVTQSSRYLVKRTGEKVFLECVQDMDHENMFWYRQDPGLGLRLIYFSYDVKMKEKGDIPEGYSVSREKKERFSLILESASTNQTSMYLCASSFQGMNTEAFFGQGTRLTVV.

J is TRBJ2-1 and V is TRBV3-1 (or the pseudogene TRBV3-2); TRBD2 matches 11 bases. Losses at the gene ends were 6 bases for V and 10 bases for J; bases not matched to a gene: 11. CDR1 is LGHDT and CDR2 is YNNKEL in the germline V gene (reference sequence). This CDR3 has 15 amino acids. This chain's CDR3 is CASRKGASGGREQFF. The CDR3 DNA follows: TGTGCCAGCAGGAAAGGGGCTAGCGGGGGGAGGGAGCAGTTCTTC.

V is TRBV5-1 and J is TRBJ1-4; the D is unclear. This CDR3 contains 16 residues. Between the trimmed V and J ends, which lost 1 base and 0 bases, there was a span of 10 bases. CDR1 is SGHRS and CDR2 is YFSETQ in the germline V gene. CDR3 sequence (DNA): TGCGCCAGCAGCTTGTTTGCGGCCGCAACTAATGAAAAACTGTTTTTT. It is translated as CASSLFAAATNEKLFF.

The CDR3 DNA is TGTGCCTGGACCGATGGGCAGCCCGATAATTCACCCCTCCACTTT. Protein product: CAWTDGQPDNSPLHF. The chain recombines TRBV30 with TRBJ1-6; D is uncertain. Germline CDR1 GTSNPN, CDR2 SVGIG (reference sequence). This CDR3 is built from 15 residues. The V end was cut by 4 bases, the J end by 5 bases, with 15 bases between.

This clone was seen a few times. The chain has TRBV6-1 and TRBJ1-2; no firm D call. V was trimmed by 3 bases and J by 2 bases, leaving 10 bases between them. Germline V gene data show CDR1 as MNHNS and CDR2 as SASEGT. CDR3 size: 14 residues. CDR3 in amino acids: CASSDQSGNYGYTF. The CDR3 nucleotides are TGTGCCAGCAGTGATCAGTCCGGGAACTATGGCTACACCTTC.

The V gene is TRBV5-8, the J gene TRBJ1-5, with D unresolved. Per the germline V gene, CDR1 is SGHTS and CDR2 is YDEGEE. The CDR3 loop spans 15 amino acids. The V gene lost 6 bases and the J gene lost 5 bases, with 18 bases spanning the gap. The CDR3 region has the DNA TGTGCCAGCAAGGTGTATGGCTCTCGGGATCAGCCCCAGCATTTT. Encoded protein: CASKVYGSRDQPQHF.

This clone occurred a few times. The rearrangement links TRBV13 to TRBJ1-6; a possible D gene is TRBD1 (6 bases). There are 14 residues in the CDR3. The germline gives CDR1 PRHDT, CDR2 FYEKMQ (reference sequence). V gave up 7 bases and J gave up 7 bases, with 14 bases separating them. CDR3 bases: TGTGCCAGCAAACGCGGACAGCAAAATTCACCCCTCCACTTT. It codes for CASKRGQQNSPLHF.

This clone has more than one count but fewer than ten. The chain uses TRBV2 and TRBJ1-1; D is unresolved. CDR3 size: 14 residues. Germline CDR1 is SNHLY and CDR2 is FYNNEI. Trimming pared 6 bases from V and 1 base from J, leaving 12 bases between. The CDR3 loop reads CASSARSRNTEAFF. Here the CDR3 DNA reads TGTGCCAGCAGCGCAAGAAGCCGGAACACTGAAGCTTTCTTT.

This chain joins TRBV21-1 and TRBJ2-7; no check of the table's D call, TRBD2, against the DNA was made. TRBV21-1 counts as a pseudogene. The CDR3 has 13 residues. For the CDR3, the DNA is TGTGCCAGCAGGAAAGACGGGGTAGACGAGCAGTACTTC. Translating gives CASRKDGVDEQYF.

DNA for the CDR3: TGTGCCAGCAGTTACTCGGGCGTGGGACAGGGCATGAAAGCTTTCTTT. Protein: CASSYSGVGQGMKAFF. The V gene is TRBV6-5, the J gene TRBJ1-1; 9 positions agree with TRBD1. Per germline, CDR1 MNHEY and CDR2 SVGAGI. V dropped 0 bases and J dropped 9; count of bases not matched to a gene: 11. The CDR3 is 16 amino acids.

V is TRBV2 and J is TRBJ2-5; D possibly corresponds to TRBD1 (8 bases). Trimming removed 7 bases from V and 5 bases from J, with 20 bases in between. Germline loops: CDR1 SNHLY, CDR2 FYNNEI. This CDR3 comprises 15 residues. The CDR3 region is CASNSRTGTTETQYF. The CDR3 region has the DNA TGTGCCAGCAATTCCAGGACAGGGACTACGGAGACCCAGTACTTC. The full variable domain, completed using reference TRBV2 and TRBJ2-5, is EPEVTQTPSHQVTQMGQEVILRCVPISNHLYFYWYRQILGQKVEFLVSFYNNEISEKSEIFDDQFSVERPDGSNFTLKIRSTKLEDSAMYFCASNSRTGTTETQYFGPGTRLLVL.

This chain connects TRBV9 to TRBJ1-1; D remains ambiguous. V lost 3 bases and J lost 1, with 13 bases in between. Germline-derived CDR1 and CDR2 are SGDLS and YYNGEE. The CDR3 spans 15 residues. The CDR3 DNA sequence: TGTGCCAGCAGCGCCCGGGTAGACGGGAACACTGAAGCTTTCTTT. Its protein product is CASSARVDGNTEAFF.

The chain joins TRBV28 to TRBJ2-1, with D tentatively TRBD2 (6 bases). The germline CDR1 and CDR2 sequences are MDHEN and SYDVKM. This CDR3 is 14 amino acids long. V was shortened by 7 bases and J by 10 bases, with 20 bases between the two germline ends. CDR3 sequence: CASTPNPGRGEQFF. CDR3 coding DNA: TGTGCCAGCACTCCGAACCCCGGGCGGGGAGAGCAGTTCTTC.

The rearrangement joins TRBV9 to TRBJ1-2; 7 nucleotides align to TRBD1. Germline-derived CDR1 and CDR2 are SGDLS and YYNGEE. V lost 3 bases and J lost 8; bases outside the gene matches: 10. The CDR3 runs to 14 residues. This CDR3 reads CASSAGDSWEGYTF. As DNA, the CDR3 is TGTGCCAGCAGCGCGGGGGACAGCTGGGAGGGCTACACCTTC.

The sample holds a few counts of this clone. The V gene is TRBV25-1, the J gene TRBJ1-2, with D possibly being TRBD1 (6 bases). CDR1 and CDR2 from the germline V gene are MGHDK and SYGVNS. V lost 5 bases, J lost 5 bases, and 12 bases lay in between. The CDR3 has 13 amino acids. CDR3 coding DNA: TGTGCCAGCAGTTCCGGGACACTTTATGGCTACACCTTC. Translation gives CASSSGTLYGYTF.

CDR3 coding DNA: TGTGCCAGCAGCGAACCTTCGGGACAGGGCTACACCGGGGAGCTGTTTTTT. This sequence encodes CASSEPSGQGYTGELFF. The gene calls are TRBV9 and TRBJ2-2; 9 bases align to TRBD1. Germline CDR1 SGDLS, CDR2 YYNGEE. The CDR3 loop spans 17 amino acids. With 3 bases clipped from V and 3 bases from J, the junction kept 9 bases outside the gene matches.

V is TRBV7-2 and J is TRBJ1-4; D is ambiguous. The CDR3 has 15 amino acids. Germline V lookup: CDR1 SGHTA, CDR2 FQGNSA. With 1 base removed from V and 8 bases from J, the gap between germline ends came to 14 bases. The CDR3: CASSLGALTGEKLFF. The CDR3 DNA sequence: TGTGCCAGCAGCTTAGGGGCTCTGACGGGGGAAAAACTGTTTTTT.

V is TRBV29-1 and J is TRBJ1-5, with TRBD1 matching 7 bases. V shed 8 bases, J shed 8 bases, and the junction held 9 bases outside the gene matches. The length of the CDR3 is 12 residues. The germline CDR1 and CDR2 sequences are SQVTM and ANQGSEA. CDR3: CSSLTGKKPQHF. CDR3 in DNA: TGCAGCTCCCTGACAGGGAAAAAGCCCCAGCATTTT.